These 10 T cell receptor beta chains were all obtained from the same sample, sequenced in a study of blood T cell repertoires in COVID-19 (dated by TCRdb to 2019 to 2021). Library preparation employed the immunoSEQ multiplex PCR assay. TCRdb obtained this table from immuneACCESS and retained in-frame rearrangements with V and J assigned. These tables miss some clones; where compared with another copy, unresolved V genes account for less than half of the shortfall, and the remainder is unexplained. Present in this sample are about 160,000 clones, approximately 83% of which were seen just once. 3% to 4% of the sample rests with the top ten. Material: peripheral blood. These TCRs come from a man aged 65 to 85 with acute or convalescent COVID-19.

This clone was counted a single time. The rearrangement uses TRBV10-3 and TRBJ2-7; D is perhaps TRBD2 (6 bases). Per germline, CDR1 ENHRY and CDR2 SYGVKD. V was pared by 4 bases and J by 7 bases, with 23 bases between. The CDR3 consists of 16 residues. The CDR3, as DNA: TGTGCCATCAGTGGGAACCGGGACCCCGGGGCGGGAGAGCAGTACTTC. Encoded protein: CAISGNRDPGAGEQYF.

CDR3 nucleotide sequence: TGCGCCAGCAGCTTGGTGGTGCTAAATGAGCAGTTCTTC. As protein: CASSLVVLNEQFF. The genes are TRBV5-1 and TRBJ2-1; D unresolved. Trimming took off 0 bases at V and 7 bases at J, with 8 bases between the two ends. The germline CDR1 and CDR2 sequences are SGHRS and YFSETQ. The CDR3 is made up of 13 amino acids.

V usage is TRBV6-4 and J usage is TRBJ2-1; 9 bases fit TRBD2. The germline V gene has CDR1 MRHNA and CDR2 SNTAGT. CDR3 length: 15 amino acids. V gave up 0 bases and J gave up 9 bases; unmatched junction bases: 6. As DNA, the CDR3 is TGTGCCAGCAGTGACTCCGGGACTAGCACTGGTGAGCAGTTCTTC. Translated: CASSDSGTSTGEQFF.

This chain uses TRBV18 with TRBJ2-1; 11 bases align to TRBD2. The ends lost 5 bases at V and 4 bases at J; junction bases unmatched: 7. Germline lookup yields CDR1 KGHSH and CDR2 LQKENI. The CDR3 consists of 16 residues. The CDR3 region is CASSNSGLAAYNEQFF. Here the CDR3 DNA reads TGTGCCAGCTCAAACTCGGGACTAGCGGCTTACAATGAGCAGTTCTTC.

This chain uses TRBV2 with TRBJ1-2, with D maybe TRBD1 (6 bases). V lost 3 bases and J lost 6, with 14 bases in between. The V gene's germline CDR1 is SNHLY and CDR2 FYNNEI. The CDR3 totals 14 residues. The CDR3 sequence is CASSEGALSNGYTF. As DNA, the CDR3 is TGTGCCAGCAGTGAGGGGGCTCTCTCTAATGGCTACACCTTC.

This chain uses TRBV5-1 with TRBJ2-3; maybe TRBD1 (5 bases). The V gene lost 0 bases and the J gene lost 2 bases, with 10 bases spanning the gap. From germline, CDR1 is SGHRS and CDR2 YFSETQ. CDR3 size: 15 residues. DNA of the CDR3: TGCGCCAGCAGCTTGGAGGGGTATCCCACAGATACGCAGTATTTT. This encodes CASSLEGYPTDTQYF.

The rearrangement links TRBV9 to TRBJ2-1; 10 bases agree with TRBD2. Trimming cost V 0 bases and J 4 bases; bases outside gene matches: 1. The CDR3 is 15 amino acids. Germline V lookup: CDR1 SGDLS, CDR2 YYNGEE. DNA of the CDR3: TGTGCCAGCAGCGTAGGGGGACTAGCGTACAATGAGCAGTTCTTC. Its translation: CASSVGGLAYNEQFF.

V is TRBV6-2 or TRBV6-3 and J is TRBJ2-2, with D perhaps TRBD2 (5 bases). V was trimmed by 5 bases and J by 0 bases, leaving 13 bases between them. The CDR3 is 16 amino acids. The germline gives CDR1 MNHEY, CDR2 SVGEGT. This CDR3 reads CASSRAGLANTGELFF. The CDR3 DNA follows: TGTGCCAGCAGTCGGGCAGGACTCGCGAACACCGGGGAGCTGTTTTTT.

This clone has only a few counts. The V and J genes are TRBV7-8 and TRBJ2-7; 7 nucleotides align to TRBD1. This CDR3 spans 16 amino acids. Germline V lookup: CDR1 SGHVS, CDR2 FQNEAQ. The V and J ends lost 4 bases and 0 bases, in that order; junction bases with no gene match: 9. CDR3 coding DNA: TGTGCCAGCAGCTCGAAGACAGGGACGAGCTCCTACGAGCAGTACTTC. It codes for CASSSKTGTSSYEQYF.

The chain carries TRBV19 and TRBJ1-6, with a tentative D call TRBD1 (6 bases). The germline gives CDR1 LNHDA, CDR2 SQIVND (reference sequence). This CDR3 has 12 residues. V lost 7 bases and J lost 10, with 11 bases in between. The CDR3 sequence is CASKGVPSPLHF. The CDR3 DNA reads TGTGCCAGTAAGGGGGTTCCCTCACCCCTCCACTTT.